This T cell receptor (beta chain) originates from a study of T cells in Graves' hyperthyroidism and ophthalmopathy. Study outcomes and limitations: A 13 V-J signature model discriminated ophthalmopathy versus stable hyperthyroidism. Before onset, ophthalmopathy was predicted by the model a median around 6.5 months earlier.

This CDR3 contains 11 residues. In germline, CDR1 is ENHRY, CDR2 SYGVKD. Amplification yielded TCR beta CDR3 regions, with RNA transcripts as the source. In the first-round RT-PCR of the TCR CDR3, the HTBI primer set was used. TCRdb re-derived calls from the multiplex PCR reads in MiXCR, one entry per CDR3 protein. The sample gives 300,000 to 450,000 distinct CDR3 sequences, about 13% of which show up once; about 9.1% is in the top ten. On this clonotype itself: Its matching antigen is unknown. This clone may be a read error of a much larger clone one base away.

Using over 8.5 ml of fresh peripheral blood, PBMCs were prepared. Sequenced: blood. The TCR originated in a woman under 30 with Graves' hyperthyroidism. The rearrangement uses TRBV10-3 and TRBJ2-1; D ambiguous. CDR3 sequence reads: CAISDGNEQLF. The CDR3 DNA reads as TGTGCCATCAGTGACGGCAATGAGCAGCTCTTC.